A single T cell receptor (beta chain) is shown here with its context. Losses at the gene ends were 6 bases for V and 7 bases for J; bases not matched to a gene: 8. The V gene's germline CDR1 is LGHNA and CDR2 YNFKEQ. This CDR3 is built from 14 residues. This specimen comes from a study of blood T cell repertoires in COVID-19. Looking at the study overall: The United States, Italy and Spain provided the acute and convalescent COVID-19 samples. The analysed material was cDNA or gDNA that came from T cells, B-cell-depleted T cells, or PBMCs.

As handled by the study authors: For nucleated cells, counts were estimated from reference gene primer amplification. The table came from immunoSEQ multiplex PCR; TCRdb's copy has only in-frame clones and leaves some out. The DNA gave D and trimming, while V, J and clone size come from that table. The table records 240,000 or so clones, just under 85% of them present only once. The chain is built from TRBV4-2 and TRBJ2-7; 11 bases are shared with TRBD2. The receptor was derived from a woman over 75 with acute or convalescent COVID-19. The specimen sequenced was peripheral blood. This CDR3 reads CASSILAGDPEQYF. The DNA of the CDR3 is TGTGCCAGCAGTATACTAGCGGGGGACCCAGAGCAGTACTTC.